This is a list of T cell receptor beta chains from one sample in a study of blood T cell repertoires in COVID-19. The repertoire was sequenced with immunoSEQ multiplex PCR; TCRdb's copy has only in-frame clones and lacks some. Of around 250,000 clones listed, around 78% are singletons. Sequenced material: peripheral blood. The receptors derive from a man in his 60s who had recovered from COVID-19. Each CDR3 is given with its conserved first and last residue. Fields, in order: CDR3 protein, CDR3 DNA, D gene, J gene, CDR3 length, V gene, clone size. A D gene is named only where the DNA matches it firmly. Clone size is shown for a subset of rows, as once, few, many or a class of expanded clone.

cdr3_aa: CASSLTEVRVGQPQHF
cdr3_nt: TGTGCCAGCAGCTTGACGGAAGTCCGGGTCGGGCAGCCCCAGCATTTT
d_call: .
j_call: TRBJ1-5
cdr3_length: 16
v_call: TRBV5-5
clone_size: .

cdr3_aa: CASSLAQGIEQFF
cdr3_nt: TGTGCCAGCAGCTTAGCACAGGGAATTGAGCAGTTCTTC
d_call: .
j_call: TRBJ2-1
cdr3_length: 13
v_call: TRBV7-9
clone_size: .

cdr3_aa: CACGEPNTEAFF
cdr3_nt: TGTGCCTGCGGGGAGCCGAACACTGAAGCTTTCTTT
d_call: .
j_call: TRBJ1-1
cdr3_length: 12
v_call: TRBV30
clone_size: .

cdr3_aa: CASSVRGADGTQYF
cdr3_nt: TGTGCCAGCAGCGTCCGGGGGGCGGATGGGACCCAGTACTTC
d_call: .
j_call: TRBJ2-5
cdr3_length: 14
v_call: TRBV9
clone_size: .

cdr3_aa: CASSPPTVSYEQYF
cdr3_nt: TGTGCCAGCTCACCCCCGACAGTCTCCTACGAGCAGTACTTC
d_call: .
j_call: TRBJ2-7
cdr3_length: 14
v_call: TRBV18
clone_size: .

cdr3_aa: CATSPGTSSYNEQFF
cdr3_nt: TGTGCTACAAGCCCCGGGACAAGCTCCTACAATGAGCAGTTCTTC
d_call: .
j_call: TRBJ2-1
cdr3_length: 15
v_call: TRBV7-7
clone_size: .

cdr3_aa: CASSRDRGNTGELFF
cdr3_nt: TGTGCCAGCAGCCGGGACAGGGGGAACACCGGGGAGCTGTTTTTT
d_call: TRBD1
j_call: TRBJ2-2
cdr3_length: 15
v_call: TRBV6-5
clone_size: .

cdr3_aa: CSAPQGNYGYTF
cdr3_nt: TGCAGCGCACCCCAGGGCAACTATGGCTACACCTTC
d_call: .
j_call: TRBJ1-2
cdr3_length: 12
v_call: TRBV29-1
clone_size: .

cdr3_aa: CASSPGGGQPEKLFF
cdr3_nt: TGCGCCAGCAGCCCCGGGGGGGGCCAGCCAGAAAAACTGTTTTTT
d_call: .
j_call: TRBJ1-4
cdr3_length: 15
v_call: TRBV5-1
clone_size: .

cdr3_aa: CASSDSGGVAPGELFF
cdr3_nt: TGCGCCAGCAGTGATAGCGGGGGTGTAGCACCCGGGGAGCTGTTTTTT
d_call: TRBD2
j_call: TRBJ2-2
cdr3_length: 16
v_call: TRBV10-2
clone_size: .

cdr3_aa: CASGSSGRNTGELFF
cdr3_nt: TGTGCCAGCGGGTCTAGCGGGCGGAACACCGGGGAGCTGTTTTTT
d_call: TRBD2
j_call: TRBJ2-2
cdr3_length: 15
v_call: TRBV6-5
clone_size: .

cdr3_aa: CASSISRANEKLFF
cdr3_nt: TGTGCCAGTAGTATCTCCCGTGCTAATGAAAAACTGTTTTTT
d_call: .
j_call: TRBJ1-4
cdr3_length: 14
v_call: TRBV19
clone_size: .

cdr3_aa: CASSRGQGARAGELFF
cdr3_nt: TGTGCCAGCAGCCGAGGGCAGGGGGCGCGTGCCGGGGAGCTGTTTTTT
d_call: TRBD1
j_call: TRBJ2-2
cdr3_length: 16
v_call: TRBV27
clone_size: .

cdr3_aa: CASSTGLYNEQFF
cdr3_nt: TGTGCCAGTAGTACCGGACTGTACAATGAGCAGTTCTTC
d_call: .
j_call: TRBJ2-1
cdr3_length: 13
v_call: TRBV19
clone_size: .

cdr3_aa: CASSPTGATNEKLFF
cdr3_nt: TGTGCCAGCTCCCCGACAGGTGCAACTAATGAAAAACTGTTTTTT
d_call: .
j_call: TRBJ1-4
cdr3_length: 15
v_call: TRBV18
clone_size: .

cdr3_aa: CASSIEGGQGNQPQHF
cdr3_nt: TGTGCCAGTAGTATCGAAGGGGGACAGGGCAATCAGCCCCAGCATTTT
d_call: TRBD1
j_call: TRBJ1-5
cdr3_length: 16
v_call: TRBV19
clone_size: few

cdr3_aa: CASSRRESCNQPQHF
cdr3_nt: TGTGCCAGCAGCAGGCGGGAATCTTGTAATCAGCCCCAGCATTTT
d_call: .
j_call: TRBJ1-5
cdr3_length: 15
v_call: TRBV21-1
clone_size: few

cdr3_aa: CASSLDPGSPLHF
cdr3_nt: TGTGCCAGCAGCTTAGACCCGGGGTCACCCCTCCACTTT
d_call: .
j_call: TRBJ1-6
cdr3_length: 13
v_call: TRBV11-3
clone_size: .

cdr3_aa: CASSPGTGAANYGYTF
cdr3_nt: TGTGCCAGCAGCCCGGGGACAGGGGCAGCTAACTATGGCTACACCTTC
d_call: TRBD1
j_call: TRBJ1-2
cdr3_length: 16
v_call: TRBV11-2
clone_size: .

cdr3_aa: CASSSPSGLYEQYF
cdr3_nt: TGTGCCAGCAGTTCTCCTAGCGGGCTGTACGAGCAGTACTTC
d_call: .
j_call: TRBJ2-7
cdr3_length: 14
v_call: TRBV21-1
clone_size: once

cdr3_aa: CASSSTARVTYEQYF
cdr3_nt: TGCGCCAGCAGCTCGACAGCCCGGGTCACCTACGAGCAGTACTTC
d_call: .
j_call: TRBJ2-7
cdr3_length: 15
v_call: TRBV5-1
clone_size: .

cdr3_aa: CASSLVVGGTGELFF
cdr3_nt: TGTGCCAGCAGCTTAGTGGTGGGAGGCACCGGGGAGCTGTTTTTT
d_call: .
j_call: TRBJ2-2
cdr3_length: 15
v_call: TRBV11-1
clone_size: few

cdr3_aa: CASSLLAGRQFF
cdr3_nt: TGTGCCAGCTCACTACTCGCAGGGCGACAGTTCTTC
d_call: .
j_call: TRBJ2-1
cdr3_length: 12
v_call: TRBV18
clone_size: .

cdr3_aa: CASSLGQGKGEQYF
cdr3_nt: TGTGCCAGCAGCTTAGGACAGGGGAAGGGCGAGCAGTACTTC
d_call: TRBD1
j_call: TRBJ2-7
cdr3_length: 14
v_call: TRBV11-3
clone_size: .

cdr3_aa: CASSLVPGYGYTF
cdr3_nt: TGTGCCAGCAGCTTAGTCCCGGGTTATGGCTACACCTTC
d_call: .
j_call: TRBJ1-2
cdr3_length: 13
v_call: TRBV7-2
clone_size: once

cdr3_aa: CASSPGQRNSPLHF
cdr3_nt: TGTGCCAGCAGCCCCGGACAGCGCAATTCACCCCTCCACTTT
d_call: .
j_call: TRBJ1-6
cdr3_length: 14
v_call: TRBV7-9
clone_size: once